One sample yielded the 25 T cell receptor beta chains listed below, sequenced in a study of blood T cell repertoires in COVID-19. Here immunoSEQ multiplex PCR was the method, and the copy in TCRdb shows in-frame clones only, minus some. Of about 70,000 clones in the sample, roughly four fifths are singletons; the top ten hold roughly 0.83%. What was sequenced was peripheral blood. These receptors were obtained from a woman in her 70s with acute or convalescent COVID-19.

This sequence joins TRBV24-1 and TRBJ2-1, with 9 positions matching TRBD1. Germline assignment: CDR1 KGHDR and CDR2 SFDVKD. The V gene end was trimmed by 2 bases and the J gene end by 7 bases; junction bases not matched to a gene: 8. The CDR3 is made up of 16 amino acids. CDR3 nucleotides: TGTGCCACCAGTGATTCTAGGACAGGGGTGAGGAATGAGCAGTTCTTC. Protein sequence: CATSDSRTGVRNEQFF.

The chain employs TRBV28 and TRBJ1-1, with D possibly matching TRBD1 (5 bases). This CDR3 comprises 14 residues. Germline CDR1 is MDHEN and CDR2 is SYDVKM. V was trimmed by 2 bases and J by 3 bases, leaving 10 bases between them. CDR3 sequence (DNA): TGTGCCAGCAGTTTACAGTTGACAGACACTGAAGCTTTCTTT. Residues: CASSLQLTDTEAFF.

The CDR3 is CASNDRGITEAFF. The CDR3, as DNA: TGTGCCAGTAACGACAGGGGCATCACTGAAGCTTTCTTT. This chain joins TRBV19 and TRBJ1-1, with TRBD1 matching over 8 bases. Germline V gives CDR1 LNHDA, CDR2 SQIVND (reference sequence). V lost 7 bases, J lost 4 bases, and 5 bases stayed unmatched. The CDR3 runs to 13 residues.

The chain combines TRBV6-5 with TRBJ2-1; D is possibly TRBD2 (5 bases). From germline, CDR1 is MNHEY and CDR2 SVGAGI. The CDR3 totals 15 residues. V lost 2 bases and J lost 0, with 8 bases in between. CDR3 amino acids: CASSYDGISYNEQFF. Here the CDR3 DNA reads TGTGCCAGCAGTTACGACGGGATCTCCTACAATGAGCAGTTCTTC.

CDR3 in amino acids: CASSEAMGLGDTEAFF. The CDR3 nucleotides read TGTGCCAGCAGTGAAGCGATGGGGCTTGGCGACACTGAAGCTTTCTTT. The rearrangement uses TRBV6-1 and TRBJ1-1; perhaps TRBD1 as D (5 bases). Per the germline V gene, CDR1 is MNHNS and CDR2 is SASEGT. Trimming shortened V by 0 bases and J by 3 bases, and 14 bases separated the two germline ends. The CDR3 spans 16 residues.

The genes are TRBV5-1 and TRBJ2-3; tentative D call: TRBD2 (5 bases). Germline V gene lookup returns CDR1 SGHRS and CDR2 YFSETQ. V was pared by 3 bases and J by 2 bases, with 10 bases between. The CDR3 covers 14 residues. The CDR3 DNA is TGCGCCAGCAGCTACAGCGGAAACACAGATACGCAGTATTTT. The encoded protein is CASSYSGNTDTQYF.

This chain links TRBV4-3 with TRBJ2-3, with 13 bases that match TRBD2. V gave up 5 bases and J gave up 3 bases; unmatched junction bases: 5. The germline V gene encodes CDR1 LGHNA and CDR2 YSLEER. This CDR3 region has 16 residues. CDR3 protein: CASSTQLAGGTDTQYF. The CDR3 nucleotides are TGCGCCAGCAGCACCCAACTAGCGGGGGGGACAGATACGCAGTATTTT.

V is TRBV12-3 or TRBV12-4 and J is TRBJ2-7; 8 nucleotides agree with TRBD1. This CDR3 contains 13 residues. The V and J ends lost 4 bases and 5 bases, in that order; junction bases with no gene match: 4. The CDR3 reads CASSWKQGDEQYF. CDR3 nucleotides: TGTGCCAGCAGTTGGAAACAGGGGGACGAGCAGTACTTC.

The V call is TRBV28, the J call TRBJ2-3; 7 bases agree with TRBD2. The CDR3 covers 15 residues. The junction had 8 bases not matched to a gene; V was cut back by 6 bases and J by 2 bases. Germline V gene lookup returns CDR1 MDHEN and CDR2 SYDVKM. This chain's CDR3 is CASSSVAGYTDTQYF. The CDR3 DNA is TGTGCCAGCAGCTCAGTAGCGGGCTACACAGATACGCAGTATTTT.

The gene calls are TRBV30 and TRBJ1-3, with D perhaps matching TRBD1 (5 bases). Germline CDR1 reads GTSNPN; CDR2 reads SVGIG (reference sequence). The V end lost 0 bases, the J end lost 0 bases, and 9 bases lay between the germline ends. This CDR3 has 15 residues. In nucleotides, the CDR3 is TGTGCCTGGAGTGTAGTCAGGGACTCTGGAAACACCATATATTTT. Amino acids: CAWSVVRDSGNTIYF.

This clone was observed once. This rearrangement joins TRBV3-1 (or the pseudogene TRBV3-2) to TRBJ1-2; no clear D. Germline V gene lookup returns CDR1 LGHDT and CDR2 YNNKEL (reference sequence). The CDR3 extends over 16 amino acids. Trimming left V 4 bases short and J 0 bases short, with 15 bases between. CDR3 DNA sequence: TGTGCCAGCAGCCTCTCAATTTTGAGCCCTAACTATGGCTACACCTTC. This codes for CASSLSILSPNYGYTF.

The chain has TRBV12-3 or TRBV12-4 and TRBJ2-7, with D unresolved. V lost 3 bases, J lost 3 bases, and 6 bases lay in between. This CDR3 has 12 residues. The CDR3: CASSFERYEQYF. The CDR3 DNA follows: TGTGCCAGCAGTTTTGAGCGCTACGAGCAGTACTTC.

This chain connects TRBV7-2 to TRBJ1-2; D remains unclear. Germline loops: CDR1 SGHTA, CDR2 FQGNSA. This CDR3 has 14 residues. V was cut by 7 bases and J by 1 base, with 13 bases left in between. CDR3 amino acids: CASTPYGVNYGYTF. CDR3 DNA: TGTGCCAGCACCCCCTATGGAGTTAACTATGGCTACACCTTC.

In its sample, this clone was seen once. The V gene is TRBV7-2, the J gene TRBJ2-2; 8 bases are shared with TRBD2. The germline gives CDR1 SGHTA, CDR2 FQGNSA. This CDR3 has 16 amino acids. Trimming took 5 bases from V and 1 from J; bases not matched to a gene: 6. As DNA, the CDR3 is TGTGCCAGCAGCCCCCCGGGACTAGAGAACACCGGGGAGCTGTTTTTT. Protein: CASSPPGLENTGELFF.

This clone has only one observation. The chain carries TRBV7-2 and TRBJ2-7; possibly TRBD2 for D (7 bases). The germline V and J ends were trimmed by 5 bases and 4 bases, with 18 bases remaining between them. The V gene's germline CDR1 is SGHTA and CDR2 FQGNSA. The CDR3 spans 15 residues. The CDR3 spells CASSPRIGGVYEQYF. CDR3 DNA sequence: TGTGCCAGCAGCCCAAGGATAGGGGGGGTTTACGAGCAGTACTTC.

This clone was seen a few times. The chain has TRBV28 and TRBJ2-1, with a weak D call TRBD1 (6 bases). CDR1 MDHEN and CDR2 SYDVKM come from the germline V gene. The CDR3 spans 13 residues. V was trimmed by 2 bases and J by 9 bases, leaving 11 bases between them. The CDR3 coding sequence is TGTGCCAGCAGTTTAGGGAACAGGGCTGAGCAGTTCTTC. This gives the protein CASSLGNRAEQFF.

This chain uses TRBV18 with TRBJ2-7, with D possibly matching TRBD2 (6 bases). This CDR3 has 14 residues. CDR1 and CDR2 (germline): KGHSH, LQKENI. V gave up 3 bases and J gave up 7 bases, with 16 bases separating them. This chain's CDR3 is CASSPARIADEQYF. CDR3 sequence (DNA): TGTGCCAGCTCACCCGCTAGAATAGCGGATGAGCAGTACTTC.

The V and J genes are TRBV10-2 and TRBJ1-1, with 8 bases matching TRBD1. Germline V gives CDR1 WSHSY, CDR2 SAAADI. After removal of 8 bases from V and 2 bases from J, the junction contained 4 bases not matched to a gene. This CDR3 has 13 amino acids. The DNA for the CDR3 is TGCGCCAGCGGAGACAGGGGAAACACTGAAGCTTTCTTT. It yields the protein CASGDRGNTEAFF.

In its sample, this clone was seen a few times. The chain joins TRBV5-8 to TRBJ1-6, with D possibly being TRBD1 (5 bases). This CDR3 spans 11 amino acids. CDR1 is SGHTS and CDR2 is YDEGEE in the germline V gene. Trimming stripped 2 bases from V and 12 bases from J, with 6 bases between. The CDR3 DNA reads as TGTGCCAGCAGCTTAGGACAACCCCTCCACTTT. This gives the protein CASSLGQPLHF.

V is TRBV29-1 and J is TRBJ1-1; tentative D call: TRBD1 (6 bases). Germline V gene lookup returns CDR1 SQVTM and CDR2 ANQGSEA. Trimming removed 7 bases at V and 1 base at J, with 19 bases between. The CDR3 extends over 15 amino acids. The CDR3 is CSGQDTGRANTEAFF. CDR3 nucleotide sequence: TGCAGCGGACAGGACACCGGCAGGGCGAACACTGAAGCTTTCTTT.

The V gene is TRBV18, the J gene TRBJ2-3, with 15 bases that match TRBD2. Trimming removed 5 bases from V and 4 bases from J; junction bases left unmatched: 4. The CDR3 sequence is 16 residues long. Germline loops: CDR1 KGHSH, CDR2 LQKENI. The CDR3 region is CASSSGTSGGPDTQYF. The DNA for the CDR3 is TGTGCCAGCTCATCCGGGACTAGCGGGGGGCCAGATACGCAGTATTTT.

V gene TRBV12-3 or TRBV12-4 combines with J gene TRBJ1-2; D is perhaps TRBD1 (6 bases). CDR3 size: 13 residues. Deletions cut 5 bases from V and 5 bases from J, with 12 bases between. The CDR3 region is CASSPTGRYGYTF. The DNA of the CDR3 is TGTGCCAGCAGTCCGACAGGCCGGTATGGCTACACCTTC.

CDR3 bases: TGTGCCAGCAGCTTACCGCCGGGACTGGTGGGAACTGAAGCTTTCTTT. Encoded protein: CASSLPPGLVGTEAFF. V is TRBV7-9 and J is TRBJ1-1; TRBD1 might be the D (5 bases). Germline V gene sequence: CDR1 SEHNR, CDR2 FQNEAQ (reference sequence). The V and J ends lost 2 bases and 5 bases respectively, with 18 bases between them. The CDR3 is made up of 16 amino acids.

This chain uses TRBV10-3 with TRBJ1-3, with D perhaps TRBD1 (6 bases). This CDR3 contains 14 residues. Trimming shortened V by 10 bases and J by 2 bases, and 15 bases separated the two germline ends. CDR1 and CDR2 from the germline V gene are ENHRY and SYGVKD. CDR3 in DNA: TGTGCCACCACGGGGGGCAGCACTGGAAACACCATATATTTT. Its translation: CATTGGSTGNTIYF.

The chain couples TRBV10-3 to TRBJ2-7; 9 bases fit TRBD1. Losses at the gene ends were 3 bases for V and 7 bases for J; bases not matched to a gene: 13. The CDR3 runs to 16 residues. Germline CDR1 ENHRY, CDR2 SYGVKD. This chain's CDR3 is CAISEPTGQGMREQYF. The CDR3 bases are TGTGCCATCAGTGAACCTACCGGACAGGGGATGAGGGAGCAGTACTTC.